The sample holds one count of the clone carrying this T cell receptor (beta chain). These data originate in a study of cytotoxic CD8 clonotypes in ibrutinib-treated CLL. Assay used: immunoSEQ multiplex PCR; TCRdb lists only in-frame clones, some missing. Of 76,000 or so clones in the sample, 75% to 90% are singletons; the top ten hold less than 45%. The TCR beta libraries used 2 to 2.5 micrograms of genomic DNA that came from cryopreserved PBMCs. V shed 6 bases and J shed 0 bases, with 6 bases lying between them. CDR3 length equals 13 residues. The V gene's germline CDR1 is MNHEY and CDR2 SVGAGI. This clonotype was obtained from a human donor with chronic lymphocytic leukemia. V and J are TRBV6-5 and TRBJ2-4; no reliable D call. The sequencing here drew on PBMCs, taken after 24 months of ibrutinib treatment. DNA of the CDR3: TGTGCCAGCAGCAAACTAGCCAAAAACATTCAGTACTTC. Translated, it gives CASSKLAKNIQYF.